Listed below are T cell receptor beta chains from one sample, sequenced in a study of cytotoxic CD8 clonotypes in ibrutinib-treated CLL. Profiling relied on immunoSEQ multiplex PCR, and the TCRdb table lists in-frame clones only, not all of them. Here the sample spans almost 250,000 clones, 70% being singletons. Sample: PBMCs, taken after 24 months of ibrutinib treatment. These receptors were collected from a human donor with chronic lymphocytic leukemia. Each CDR3 is given with its conserved first and last residue. Each record gives: CDR3 length, V gene, D gene, J gene, clone size, CDR3 DNA, CDR3 protein. The D gene is left open where the match is weak. Some rows mark clone size as missing; the rest say once, few, many or name a class of expanded clone.

12,TRBV28,-,TRBJ2-7,-,TGTGCCAGCAGCGGGAGACGCTACGAGCAGTACTTC,CASSGRRYEQYF
13,TRBV27,TRBD1,TRBJ1-5,once,TGTGCCAGCAGTTACAGGGGAGGTCAGCCCCAGCATTTT,CASSYRGGQPQHF
16,TRBV18,TRBD1,TRBJ1-1,once,TGTGCCAGCTCACAGGGGGCCTTACTGGGGCTCACTGAAGCTTTCTTT,CASSQGALLGLTEAFF
13,TRBV15,-,TRBJ1-1,once,TGTGCCACCAGCATTCAGGAGGACACTGAAGCTTTCTTT,CATSIQEDTEAFF
14,TRBV19,TRBD2,TRBJ2-1,-,TGTGCCAGTAGTATTACTAGCGGGAGCCTTGAGCAGTTCTTC,CASSITSGSLEQFF
12,TRBV2,-,TRBJ1-2,-,TGTGCCAGCAGGGAATTGCACTATGGCTACACCTTC,CASRELHYGYTF
11,TRBV29-1,-,TRBJ2-1,-,TGCAGCGTCAACCCGGCCTATGAGCAGTTCTTC,CSVNPAYEQFF
13,TRBV27,-,TRBJ2-7,few,TGTGCCAGCAGTTTAGAGACAGCCTACGAGCAGTACTTC,CASSLETAYEQYF
16,TRBV7-7,-,TRBJ2-1,-,TGTGCTAGCAGCTTAGTTTACGGGGGTCCGCACAATGAGCAGTTCTTC,CASSLVYGGPHNEQFF
13,TRBV14,-,TRBJ1-5,-,TGTGCCAGCAGCCAGGGTCCGGGTCAGCCCCAGCATTTT,CASSQGPGQPQHF
13,TRBV11-3,-,TRBJ2-2,-,TGTGCCAGCAGCTTAGATCGGGCCGGGGAGCTGTTTTTT,CASSLDRAGELFF
13,TRBV28,-,TRBJ1-2,-,TGTGCCAGCGGAGCGGGGGACATTGGTGGCTACACCTTC,CASGAGDIGGYTF
13,TRBV10-3,-,TRBJ2-2,-,TGTGCCATCGGGGGCTCGAACACCGGGGAGCTGTTTTTT,CAIGGSNTGELFF
13,TRBV5-8,-,TRBJ2-2,-,TGTGCCAGCAGCTTGGGGCAGGGCGGGGAGCTGTTTTTT,CASSLGQGGELFF
14,TRBV9,-,TRBJ2-1,few,TGTGCCAGCAGCGTTTATGGGGAGAGGAGTGAGCAGTTCTTC,CASSVYGERSEQFF
13,TRBV6-5,-,TRBJ1-5,-,TGTGCCAGCAGCCGGAGGGAGGGCCAGCCCCAGCATTTT,CASSRREGQPQHF
12,TRBV28,-,TRBJ1-2,once,TGTGCCAGCAGTTCACCTTCGTATGGCTACACCTTC,CASSSPSYGYTF
12,TRBV9,-,TRBJ2-7,few,TGTGCCAGCAGCGCCTGGGGTTCCGAGCAGTACTTC,CASSAWGSEQYF
16,TRBV7-2,TRBD1,TRBJ2-4,-,TGTGCCAGCACCAATCGACAGGGGGCGTCCAAAAACATTCAGTACTTC,CASTNRQGASKNIQYF
16,TRBV9,-,TRBJ2-2,-,TGTGCCAGCAGCGGCGGCGCCGGGGTAGTTTCCGGGGAGCTGTTTTTT,CASSGGAGVVSGELFF
14,TRBV27,-,TRBJ1-4,-,TGTGCCAGCAGGCCTCGCGCAACTAATGAAAAACTGTTTTTT,CASRPRATNEKLFF
11,TRBV9,-,TRBJ2-1,-,TGTGCCAGCGGCTCCAACAATGAGCAGTTCTTC,CASGSNNEQFF
16,TRBV19,-,TRBJ2-2,-,TGTGCCAGTAGTATGGGAATTTACGCGAACACCGGGGAGCTGTTTTTT,CASSMGIYANTGELFF
16,TRBV7-3,TRBD2,TRBJ2-2,few,TGTGCCAGCAGCATTCGGACTAGCGGGTTCACCGGGGAGCTGTTTTTT,CASSIRTSGFTGELFF
11,TRBV29-1,-,TRBJ2-7,few,TGCAGCGTTGGGGGAAGCTACGAGCAGTACTTC,CSVGGSYEQYF
12,TRBV5-1,-,TRBJ2-7,-,TGCGCCAGCACTAGCAGAGACTACGAGCAGTACTTC,CASTSRDYEQYF
14,TRBV7-8,-,TRBJ2-2,-,TGTGCCAGCAGCCCACGGAGTGACGGCGGGGAGCTGTTTTTT,CASSPRSDGGELFF
11,TRBV28,-,TRBJ1-1,-,TGTGCCAGCAGCATTAACACTGAAGCTTTCTTT,CASSINTEAFF
12,TRBV19,-,TRBJ2-1,-,TGTGCCAGTAGTACCCGACTGGCGGAACAGTTCTTC,CASSTRLAEQFF
15,TRBV18,-,TRBJ1-4,-,TGTGCCAGCTCACCACCGTCGCAGGGAGGTGAAAAACTGTTTTTT,CASSPPSQGGEKLFF
15,TRBV13,-,TRBJ2-1,-,TGTGCCAGCAGCCAAAGGGGGGGGTACCACAATGAGCAGTTCTTC,CASSQRGGYHNEQFF
11,TRBV2,-,TRBJ1-1,few,TGTGCCAGCAACTTTCAGGGTGAAGCTTTCTTT,CASNFQGEAFF
16,TRBV2,-,TRBJ2-2,few,TGTGCCAGCAGTCCCCGGACCGCTGCCGACACCGGGGAGCTGTTTTTT,CASSPRTAADTGELFF
16,TRBV9,TRBD2,TRBJ2-7,-,TGTGCCAGCAGCGCGTCTAGCGGGAGGGAGGTGGACGAGCAGTACTTC,CASSASSGREVDEQYF
15,TRBV7-3,TRBD2,TRBJ2-5,-,TGTGCCAGCAGCCTAGGGACTAGCGGGACGGAGACCCAGTACTTC,CASSLGTSGTETQYF
15,TRBV11-2,TRBD2,TRBJ2-7,few,TGTGCCAGCAGTGTAGCGGGCCTGAGCTCCTACGAGCAGTACTTC,CASSVAGLSSYEQYF
14,TRBV19,-,TRBJ2-3,-,TGTGCCAGTAGTTTCCCCCCCTACACAGATACGCAGTATTTT,CASSFPPYTDTQYF
13,TRBV30,-,TRBJ2-5,once,TGTGCCTGGAGAGACGGGAGAGGAGGGACCCAGTACTTC,CAWRDGRGGTQYF
16,TRBV2,-,TRBJ2-7,-,TGTGCCAGCAGTGAAATGGCGGGACACCTTGGATACGAGCAGTACTTC,CASSEMAGHLGYEQYF
12,TRBV9,-,TRBJ2-1,-,TGTGCCAGCAGCGTCCGTCACAATGAGCAGTTCTTC,CASSVRHNEQFF
13,TRBV27,-,TRBJ1-2,few,TGTGCCAGCAGTTTATCACCCGATGGAGGCTACACCTTC,CASSLSPDGGYTF
13,TRBV6-1,-,TRBJ2-3,-,TGTGCCAGCAGTGAAGGACCCACAGATACGCAGTATTTT,CASSEGPTDTQYF
15,TRBV29-1,-,TRBJ2-1,-,TGCAGCGTTTCACGATCTGGGGGGAGCTTGAATGAGCAGTTCTTC,CSVSRSGGSLNEQFF
14,TRBV7-3,-,TRBJ2-1,few,TGTGCCAGCAGCCTAACCGGGACCTACAATGAGCAGTTCTTC,CASSLTGTYNEQFF
15,TRBV4-3,-,TRBJ2-1,-,TGCGCCAGCAGCCAAGACAGGGTCCCCTACAATGAGCAGTTCTTC,CASSQDRVPYNEQFF
13,TRBV7-3,-,TRBJ1-2,-,TGTGCCAGCAGCCGGGACTCAAACTATGGCTACACCTTC,CASSRDSNYGYTF
15,TRBV9,-,TRBJ2-7,-,TGTGCCAGCAGCGTAGAGGTGCAGCCCTCCTACGAGCAGTACTTC,CASSVEVQPSYEQYF